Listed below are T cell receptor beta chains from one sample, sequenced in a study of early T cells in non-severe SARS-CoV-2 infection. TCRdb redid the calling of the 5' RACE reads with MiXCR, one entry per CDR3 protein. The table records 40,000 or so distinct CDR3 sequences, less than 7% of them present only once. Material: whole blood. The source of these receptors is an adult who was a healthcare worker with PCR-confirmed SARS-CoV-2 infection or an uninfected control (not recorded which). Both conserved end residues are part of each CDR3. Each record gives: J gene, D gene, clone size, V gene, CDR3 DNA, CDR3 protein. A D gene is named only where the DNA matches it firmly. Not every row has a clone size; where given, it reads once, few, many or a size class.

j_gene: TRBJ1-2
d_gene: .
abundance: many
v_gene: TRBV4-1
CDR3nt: TGCGCCAGCAGCCAAGATCAGGGTCTGGGAGGCTACACCTTC
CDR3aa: CASSQDQGLGGYTF

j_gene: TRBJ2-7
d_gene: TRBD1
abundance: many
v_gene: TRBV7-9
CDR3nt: TGTGCCAGCAGCTTCGAGGGGGCGGCGGAGTACTTC
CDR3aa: CASSFEGAAEYF

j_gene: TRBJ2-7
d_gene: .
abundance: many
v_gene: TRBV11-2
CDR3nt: TGTGCCAGCAGCCCCTGGAGGCACCCGAGCTCCTACGAGCAGTACTTC
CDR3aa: CASSPWRHPSSYEQYF

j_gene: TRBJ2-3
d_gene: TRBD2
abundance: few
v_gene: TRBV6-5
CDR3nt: TGTGCCACCCGCGGGGGAGGTACAGATACGCAGTATTTT
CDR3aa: CATRGGGTDTQYF

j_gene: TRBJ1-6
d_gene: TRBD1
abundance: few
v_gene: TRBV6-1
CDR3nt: TGTGCCAGCAGGACAGGGTATGATAATTCACCCCTCCACTTT
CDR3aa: CASRTGYDNSPLHF

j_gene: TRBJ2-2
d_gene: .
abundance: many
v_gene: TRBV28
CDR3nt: TGTGCCAGCAGCTCTCACAGGGAAACCGGGGAGCTGTTTTTT
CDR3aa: CASSSHRETGELFF

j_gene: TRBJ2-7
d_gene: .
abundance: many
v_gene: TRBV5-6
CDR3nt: TGTGCCAGCAGCTTGGGAGTGCGCTCCTACGAGCAGTACTTC
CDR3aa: CASSLGVRSYEQYF

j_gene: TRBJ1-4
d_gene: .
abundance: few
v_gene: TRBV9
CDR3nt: TGTGCCAGCAGCGCCCTGGGGATAGGGCTTGCAACTAATGAAAAACTGTTTTTT
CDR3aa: CASSALGIGLATNEKLFF

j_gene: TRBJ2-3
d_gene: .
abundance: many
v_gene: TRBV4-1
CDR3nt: TGCGCCAGCAGCCAAGGCAGGCAGGGGAGGGCAGATACGCAGTATTTT
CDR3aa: CASSQGRQGRADTQYF

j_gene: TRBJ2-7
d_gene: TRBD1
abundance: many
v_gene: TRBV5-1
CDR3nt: TGCGCCAGCAGCACAGGGGGCATCTACGAGCAGTACTTC
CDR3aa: CASSTGGIYEQYF

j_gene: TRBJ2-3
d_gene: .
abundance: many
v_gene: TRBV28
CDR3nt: TGTGCCAGCAGTCCCCACGGGGGCCACACAGATACGCAGTATTTT
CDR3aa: CASSPHGGHTDTQYF

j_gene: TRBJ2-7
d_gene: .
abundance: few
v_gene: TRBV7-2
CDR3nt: TGTGCCAGCAGCGTTAATGCCAGGTACCACGAGCAGTACTTC
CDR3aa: CASSVNARYHEQYF

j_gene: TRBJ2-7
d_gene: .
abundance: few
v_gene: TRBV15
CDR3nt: TGTGCCACCACCCAAAGAGGCAGGCCGTTCTACGAGCAGTACTTC
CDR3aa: CATTQRGRPFYEQYF

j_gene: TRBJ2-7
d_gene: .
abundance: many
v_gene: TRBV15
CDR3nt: TGTGCCACCAGCAGAGCGGCAGGACGTTACTCCTACGAGCAGTACTTC
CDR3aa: CATSRAAGRYSYEQYF

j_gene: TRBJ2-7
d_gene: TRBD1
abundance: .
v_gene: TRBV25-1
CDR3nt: TGTGCCAGCAGTGACGCCAGGGGGACGGAAGGGTACGAGCAGTACTTC
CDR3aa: CASSDARGTEGYEQYF

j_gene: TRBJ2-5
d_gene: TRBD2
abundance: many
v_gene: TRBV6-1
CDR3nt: TGTGCCAGCAGTGAAGCGGGGCGGGGGGGCCTGAAGACCCAGTACTTC
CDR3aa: CASSEAGRGGLKTQYF

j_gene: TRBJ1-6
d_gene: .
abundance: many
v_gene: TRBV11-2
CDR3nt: TGTGCCAGCAGCCTTCGCGGGGTTCTTCACTTT
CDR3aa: CASSLRGVLHF

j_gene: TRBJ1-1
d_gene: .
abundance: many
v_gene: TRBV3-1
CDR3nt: TGTGCCAGCAGCCAATCTTCAGGGGCTTTCTTT
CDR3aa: CASSQSSGAFF

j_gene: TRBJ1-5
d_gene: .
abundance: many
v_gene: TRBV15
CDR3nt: TGTGCCACCAGCAGAGATCGGGGGAGCAATCAGCCCCAGCATTTT
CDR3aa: CATSRDRGSNQPQHF

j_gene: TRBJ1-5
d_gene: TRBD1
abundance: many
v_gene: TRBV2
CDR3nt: TGTGCCAGCAATCCACAGGGGAAAGATCAGCCCCAGCATTTT
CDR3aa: CASNPQGKDQPQHF

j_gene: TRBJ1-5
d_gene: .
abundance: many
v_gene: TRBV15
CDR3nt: TGTGCCACCAGCAGAAGCCCCGGGACGGGAAGTAATCAGCCCCAGCATTTT
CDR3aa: CATSRSPGTGSNQPQHF